This entry concerns a single T cell receptor (beta chain). Germline loops: CDR1 SGHAT, CDR2 FQNNGV. V dropped 3 bases and J dropped 3 bases, with 18 bases sitting between them. The CDR3 loop spans 16 amino acids. This sample was included in a study of blood T cell repertoires in COVID-19. In the study overall: COVID-19 samples from acute and convalescent phases originated in the United States, Italy and Spain. PBMCs, B-cell-depleted T cells, or T cells were the source of the cDNA or gDNA that made up the material.

Authors' methods: Amplification of reference gene primers provided the estimated nucleated cell counts. Data came from immunoSEQ multiplex PCR; TCRdb stores just in-frame clones and leaves some out. V and J calls and clone size follow that table, whereas D and trimming were derived from the DNA. The sample lists just over 300,000 clones; about 90% were seen once. The TCR sequence derives from a man between 18 and 35 years old with active or convalescent COVID-19. J is TRBJ2-7 and V is TRBV11-2; perhaps TRBD2 as D (5 bases). The specimen sequenced was peripheral blood. The DNA of the CDR3 is TGTGCCAGCAGCTTTAGCAGGCGGGCATCGGACTACGAGCAGTACTTC. It encodes CASSFSRRASDYEQYF.